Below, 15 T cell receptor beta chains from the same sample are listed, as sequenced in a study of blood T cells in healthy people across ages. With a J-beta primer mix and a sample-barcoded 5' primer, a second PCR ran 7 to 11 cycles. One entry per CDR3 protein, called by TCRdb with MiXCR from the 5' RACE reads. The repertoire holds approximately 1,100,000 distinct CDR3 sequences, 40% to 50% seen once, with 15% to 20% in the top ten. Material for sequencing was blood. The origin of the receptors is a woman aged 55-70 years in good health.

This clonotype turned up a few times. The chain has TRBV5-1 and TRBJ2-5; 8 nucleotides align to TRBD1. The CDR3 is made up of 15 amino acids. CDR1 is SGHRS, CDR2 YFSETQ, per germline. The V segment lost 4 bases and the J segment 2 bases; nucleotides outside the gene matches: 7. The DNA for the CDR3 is TGCGCCAGCAGCGGTGGACAGGGCCCTCAAGAGACCCAGTACTTC. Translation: CASSGGQGPQETQYF. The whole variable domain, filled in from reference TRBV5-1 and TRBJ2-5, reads KAGVTQTPRYLIKTRGQQVTLSCSPISGHRSVSWYQQTPGQGLQFLFEYFSETQRNKGNFPGRFSGRQFSNSRSEMNVSTLELGDSALYLCASSGGQGPQETQYFGPGTRLLVL.

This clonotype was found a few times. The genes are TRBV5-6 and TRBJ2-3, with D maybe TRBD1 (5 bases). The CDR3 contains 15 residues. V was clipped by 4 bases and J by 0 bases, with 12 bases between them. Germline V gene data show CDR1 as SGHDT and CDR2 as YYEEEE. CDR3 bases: TGTGCCAGCAGCCCTGGGGCTAGGAGCACAGATACGCAGTATTTT. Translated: CASSPGARSTDTQYF.

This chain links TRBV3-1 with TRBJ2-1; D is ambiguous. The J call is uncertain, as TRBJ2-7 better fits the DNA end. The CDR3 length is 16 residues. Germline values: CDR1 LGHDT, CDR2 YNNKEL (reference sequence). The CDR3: CASSQETESSYNEQYF. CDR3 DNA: TGTGCCAGCAGCCAAGAGACGGAGAGCTCCTACAATGAGCAGTACTTC.

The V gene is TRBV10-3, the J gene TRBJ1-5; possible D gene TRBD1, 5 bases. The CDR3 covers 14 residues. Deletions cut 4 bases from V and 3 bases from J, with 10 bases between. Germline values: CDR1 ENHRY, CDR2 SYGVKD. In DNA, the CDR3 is TGTGCCATCAGTGCCCAGGGTGTCAATCAGCCCCAGCATTTT. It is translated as CAISAQGVNQPQHF.

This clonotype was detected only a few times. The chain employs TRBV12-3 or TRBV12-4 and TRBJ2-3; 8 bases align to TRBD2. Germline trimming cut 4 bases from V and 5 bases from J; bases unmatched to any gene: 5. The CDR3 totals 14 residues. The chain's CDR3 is CASSSSGRGDTQYF. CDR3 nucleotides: TGTGCCAGCAGTTCAAGCGGGAGAGGAGATACGCAGTATTTT.

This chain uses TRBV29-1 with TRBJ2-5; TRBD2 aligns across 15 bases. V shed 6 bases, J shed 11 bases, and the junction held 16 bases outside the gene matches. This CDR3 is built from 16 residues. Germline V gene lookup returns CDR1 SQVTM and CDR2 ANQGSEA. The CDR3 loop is CSVELGLAGGRDEQYF. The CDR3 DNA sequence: TGCAGCGTGGAACTGGGACTAGCGGGAGGACGCGATGAGCAGTACTTC.

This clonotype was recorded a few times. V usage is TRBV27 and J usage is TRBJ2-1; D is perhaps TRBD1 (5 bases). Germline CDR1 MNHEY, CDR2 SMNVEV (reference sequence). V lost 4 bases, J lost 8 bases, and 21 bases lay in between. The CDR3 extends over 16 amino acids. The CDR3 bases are TGTGCCAGCAGTTCACAGGACGTGATGGGTTTCGATGAGCAGTTCTTC. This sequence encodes CASSSQDVMGFDEQFF.

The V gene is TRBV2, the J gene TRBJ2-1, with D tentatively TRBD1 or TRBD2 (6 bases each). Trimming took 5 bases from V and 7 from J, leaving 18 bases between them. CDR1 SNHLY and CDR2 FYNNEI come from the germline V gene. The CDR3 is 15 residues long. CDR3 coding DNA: TGTGCCAGCAGTCCCCGCGGAGGGGGAATGAATGAGCAGTTCTTC. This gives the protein CASSPRGGGMNEQFF.

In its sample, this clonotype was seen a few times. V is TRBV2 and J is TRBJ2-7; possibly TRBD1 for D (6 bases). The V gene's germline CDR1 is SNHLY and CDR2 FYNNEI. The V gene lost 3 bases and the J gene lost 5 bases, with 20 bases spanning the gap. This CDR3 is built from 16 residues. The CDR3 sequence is CASSEGSDRRIDEQYF. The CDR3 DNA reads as TGTGCCAGCAGTGAGGGTAGTGACAGGAGGATCGACGAGCAGTACTTC.

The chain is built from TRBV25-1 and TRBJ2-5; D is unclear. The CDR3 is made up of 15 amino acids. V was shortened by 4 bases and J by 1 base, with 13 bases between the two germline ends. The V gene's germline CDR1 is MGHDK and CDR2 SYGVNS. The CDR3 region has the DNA TGTGCCAGCAGTGGCTTGGGTAGCCCCCAAGAGACCCAGTACTTC. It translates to CASSGLGSPQETQYF.

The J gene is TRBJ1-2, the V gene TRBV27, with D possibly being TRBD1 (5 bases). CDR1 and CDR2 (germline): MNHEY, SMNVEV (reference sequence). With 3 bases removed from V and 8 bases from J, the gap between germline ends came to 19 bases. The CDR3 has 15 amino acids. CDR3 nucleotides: TGTGCCAGCAGTTTCCTCCCCGGGACGACCGACGGCTACACCTTC. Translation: CASSFLPGTTDGYTF.

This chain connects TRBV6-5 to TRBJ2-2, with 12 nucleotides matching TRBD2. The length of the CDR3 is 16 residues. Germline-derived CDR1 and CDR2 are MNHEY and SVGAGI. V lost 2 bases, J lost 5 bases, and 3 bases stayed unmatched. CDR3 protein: CASSYPGTSGTGELFF. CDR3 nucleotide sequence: TGTGCCAGCAGTTACCCGGGGACTAGCGGGACCGGGGAGCTGTTTTTT.

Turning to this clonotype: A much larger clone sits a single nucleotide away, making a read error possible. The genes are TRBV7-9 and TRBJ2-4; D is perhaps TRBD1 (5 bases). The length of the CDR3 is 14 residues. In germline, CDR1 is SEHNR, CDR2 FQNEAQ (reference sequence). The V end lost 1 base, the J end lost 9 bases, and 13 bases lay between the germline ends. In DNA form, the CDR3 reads TGTGCCAGCAGCTTAGGACAGAGAGTAGTCATTCAGTACTTC. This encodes CASSLGQRVVIQYF.

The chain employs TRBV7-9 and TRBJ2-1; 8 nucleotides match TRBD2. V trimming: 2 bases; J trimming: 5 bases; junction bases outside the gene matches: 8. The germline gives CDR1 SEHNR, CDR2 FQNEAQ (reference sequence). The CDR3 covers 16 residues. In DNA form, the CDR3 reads TGTGCCAGCAGCTTATCTACAGCGGGGGCCCACAATGAGCAGTTCTTC. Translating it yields CASSLSTAGAHNEQFF. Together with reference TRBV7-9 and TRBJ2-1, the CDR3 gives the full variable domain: DTGVSQNPRHKITKRGQNVTFRCDPISEHNRLYWYRQTLGQGPEFLTYFQNEAQLEKSRLLSDRFSAERPKGSFSTLEIQRTEQGDSAMYLCASSLSTAGAHNEQFFGPGTRLTVL.

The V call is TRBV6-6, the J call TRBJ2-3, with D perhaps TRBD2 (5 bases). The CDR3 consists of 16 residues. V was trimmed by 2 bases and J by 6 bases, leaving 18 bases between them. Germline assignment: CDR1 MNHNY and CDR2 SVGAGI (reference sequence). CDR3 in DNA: TGTGCCAGCAGTTACGGGGAGCCCACCCGTTGGGATACGCAGTATTTT. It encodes CASSYGEPTRWDTQYF.